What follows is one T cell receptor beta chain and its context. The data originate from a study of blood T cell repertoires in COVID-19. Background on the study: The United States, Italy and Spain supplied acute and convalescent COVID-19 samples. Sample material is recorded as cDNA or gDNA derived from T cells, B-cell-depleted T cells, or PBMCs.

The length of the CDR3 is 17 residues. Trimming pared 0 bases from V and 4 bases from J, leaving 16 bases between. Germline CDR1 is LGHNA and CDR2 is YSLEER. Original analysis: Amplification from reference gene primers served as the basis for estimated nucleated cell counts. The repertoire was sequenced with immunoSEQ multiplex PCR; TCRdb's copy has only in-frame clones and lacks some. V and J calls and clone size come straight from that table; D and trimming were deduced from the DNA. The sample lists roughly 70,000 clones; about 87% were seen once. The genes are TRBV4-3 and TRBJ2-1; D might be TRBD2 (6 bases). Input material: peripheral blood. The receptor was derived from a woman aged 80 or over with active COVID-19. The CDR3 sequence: CASSQEPGTGVYNEQFF. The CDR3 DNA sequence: TGCGCCAGCAGCCAAGAGCCCGGGACGGGAGTTTACAATGAGCAGTTCTTC.